Reported below is one T cell receptor beta chain. Its antigen is unidentified. This record belongs to a study of T cell responses to AZD1222 COVID-19 vaccine. Overall study results and limits: Most donors were white British and more were female, and clonal diversity was possibly underestimated. Receipt of two AZD1222 doses was followed by a rise in Spike-specific TCR breadth and depth. CD4 TCRs linked to vaccination spanned spike, dominating at 160-218 and 743-854.

The CDR3 is 14 amino acids. Trimming took off 2 bases at V and 2 bases at J, with 7 bases between the two ends. Germline V gene data show CDR1 as MNHNY and CDR2 as SVGAGI (reference sequence). Assay: immunoSEQ multiplex PCR; the TCRdb copy retains only in-frame clones and omits some. The sample has 130,000 or so clones, 85% to 95% seen once. The sequencing here drew on peripheral blood, taken on day 0 of AZD1222 vaccination. The chain recombines TRBV6-6 with TRBJ2-1; D is ambiguous. The TCR sequence derives from an adult in good health. The CDR3 protein is CASSYTATYNEQFF. The CDR3 DNA reads as TGTGCCAGCAGTTACACGGCGACCTACAATGAGCAGTTCTTC.